This T cell receptor (beta chain) was profiled in a study of T cell responses to AZD1222 COVID-19 vaccine. TCRdb keeps only in-frame clones here, not all; method: immunoSEQ multiplex PCR. This sample yields about 46,000 clones, of which approximately 90% are seen a single time; roughly 1.1% belongs to the top ten. Trimming took 1 base from V and 3 from J, leaving 12 bases between them. Germline values: CDR1 SEHNR, CDR2 FQNEAQ (reference sequence). The CDR3 runs to 15 residues. About this clone: As yet, its antigen is unknown.

Study-level findings and limits: Nearly half of spike-specific TCRs reportedly go after variant regions that carry no mutations. It should be noted that donors were predominantly white British and more often female, and clonal diversity was possibly underestimated.

V usage is TRBV7-9 and J usage is TRBJ1-1; maybe TRBD1 (5 bases). This sequence was found in an adult who received the AZD1222 COVID-19 vaccine. This sample comprised peripheral blood, obtained 28 days after the second AZD1222 dose. The CDR3 loop reads CASSLGLGTDTEAFF. The CDR3 DNA is TGTGCCAGCAGCTTAGGACTAGGGACGGACACTGAAGCTTTCTTT.